These 14 T cell receptor beta chains came from one sample sequenced in a study of blood T cell repertoires in COVID-19. Only in-frame clones appear in the TCRdb table, and some are missing; sequencing was by immunoSEQ multiplex PCR. The repertoire holds roughly 100,000 clones, with 85% to 90% as singletons. The sequenced sample consisted of peripheral blood. Receptors were obtained from a human donor in a cohort sampled during active COVID-19.

The chain uses TRBV6-6 and TRBJ1-2; maybe TRBD1 (5 bases). Germline V CDR1 and CDR2: MNHNY, SVGAGI (reference sequence). V was cut by 5 bases and J by 6 bases, with 10 bases left in between. The CDR3 length is 12 residues. For the CDR3, the DNA is TGTGCCAGCAGTCCTGGAGGGGATGGCTACACCTTC. Encoded protein: CASSPGGDGYTF.

A single count supports this clone. The chain employs TRBV27 and TRBJ2-3; 7 nucleotides line up with TRBD1. This CDR3 has 13 amino acids. Germline assignment: CDR1 MNHEY and CDR2 SMNVEV (reference sequence). V lost 6 bases, J lost 6 bases, and 6 bases stayed unmatched. CDR3 DNA: TGTGCCAGCAGCCGGACAGGATCGGATACGCAGTATTTT. Amino acid sequence: CASSRTGSDTQYF.

In this sample, this clone turned up a few times. V and J are TRBV7-2 and TRBJ1-6, with 8 bases lining up with TRBD1. The CDR3 spans 15 residues. The V segment lost 5 bases and the J segment 5 bases; nucleotides outside the gene matches: 5. Germline assignment: CDR1 SGHTA and CDR2 FQGNSA. The CDR3: CASSPRQGHNSPLHF. CDR3 nucleotide sequence: TGTGCCAGCAGCCCCAGACAGGGGCATAATTCACCCCTCCACTTT.

The V gene is TRBV10-3, the J gene TRBJ1-2, with 8 bases fitting TRBD1. Losses at the gene ends were 8 bases for V and 2 bases for J; bases not matched to a gene: 4. This CDR3 has 13 amino acids. The germline CDR1 and CDR2 sequences are ENHRY and SYGVKD. The CDR3 loop reads CAIGRTGNYGYTF. CDR3 DNA sequence: TGTGCCATCGGTAGGACAGGGAACTATGGCTACACCTTC.

J is TRBJ2-2 and V is TRBV24-1, with a weak D call TRBD1 (7 bases). The CDR3 spans 15 residues. V was clipped by 4 bases and J by 4 bases, with 12 bases between them. CDR1 KGHDR and CDR2 SFDVKD come from the germline V gene. The CDR3 reads CATSEPRGVTGELFF. The CDR3 DNA follows: TGTGCCACCAGTGAACCCAGGGGGGTCACCGGGGAGCTGTTTTTT.

The rearrangement uses TRBV7-9 and TRBJ1-4; D ambiguous. Trimming removed 1 base at V and 10 bases at J, with 10 bases between. The length of the CDR3 is 13 residues. Germline lookup yields CDR1 SEHNR and CDR2 FQNEAQ (reference sequence). CDR3: CASSLGRYRKLFF. The DNA of the CDR3 is TGTGCCAGCAGCTTAGGGAGGTACAGAAAACTGTTTTTT. Full variable domain (outside the CDR3, taken from reference TRBV7-9 and TRBJ1-4): DTGVSQNPRHKITKRGQNVTFRCDPISEHNRLYWYRQTLGQGPEFLTYFQNEAQLEKSRLLSDRFSAERPKGSFSTLEIQRTEQGDSAMYLCASSLGRYRKLFFGSGTQLSVL.

The rearrangement uses TRBV27 and TRBJ2-7; 7 bases align to TRBD2. CDR3 length equals 14 residues. CDR1 and CDR2 from the germline V gene are MNHEY and SMNVEV (reference sequence). Unmatched junction bases numbered 11, after V lost 6 bases and J lost 6 bases. CDR3 loop: CASSPGRLGSEQYF. CDR3 bases: TGTGCCAGCAGCCCCGGGAGGCTCGGTTCCGAGCAGTACTTC.

The chain uses TRBV7-8 and TRBJ2-7; possible D gene TRBD2, 5 bases. V gave up 6 bases and J gave up 2 bases, with 17 bases separating them. Germline V CDR1 and CDR2: SGHVS, FQNEAQ. The CDR3 is 15 residues long. The CDR3 bases are TGTGCCAGCAGGTACTCGGGGAAAGTGGCCTACGAGCAGTACTTC. This codes for CASRYSGKVAYEQYF.

The rearrangement links TRBV27 to TRBJ1-1; 7 nucleotides match TRBD1. This CDR3 region has 16 residues. V trimming: 5 bases; J trimming: 0 bases; junction bases outside the gene matches: 9. Germline V lookup: CDR1 MNHEY, CDR2 SMNVEV (reference sequence). This CDR3 reads CASSRLTGVLNTEAFF. The CDR3 region has the DNA TGTGCCAGCAGTCGACTAACAGGGGTGTTGAACACTGAAGCTTTCTTT.

This clone turned up a few times. The CDR3: CASSLFGSTEAFF. DNA for the CDR3: TGTGCCAGCAGCTTGTTTGGGAGTACTGAAGCTTTCTTT. The V gene is TRBV5-5, the J gene TRBJ1-1; D gene uncertain. Germline V gene data show CDR1 as SGHKS and CDR2 as YYEKEE (reference sequence). V gave up 1 base and J gave up 5 bases, with 9 bases separating them. This CDR3 is 13 amino acids long.

The J gene is TRBJ2-1, the V gene TRBV6-5; 7 bases align to TRBD1. V shed 6 bases, J shed 10 bases, and the junction held 9 bases outside the gene matches. The CDR3 loop spans 13 amino acids. The germline gives CDR1 MNHEY, CDR2 SVGAGI. This chain's CDR3 is CASRETPGQEQFF. The CDR3 DNA reads TGTGCCAGCAGGGAGACGCCGGGACAGGAGCAGTTCTTC.

This sequence joins TRBV3-1 (or the pseudogene TRBV3-2) and TRBJ2-7; 10 bases line up with TRBD2. V gave up 1 base and J gave up 7 bases; unmatched junction bases: 10. The CDR3 is made up of 16 amino acids. CDR1 LGHDT and CDR2 YNNKEL come from the germline V gene (reference sequence). DNA of the CDR3: TGTGCCAGCAGCCAAGTAGTTACTAGCGGGAAATGGGAGCAGTACTTC. This translates into CASSQVVTSGKWEQYF.

A remark on this clone: The sample holds other DNA sequences that translate to the same CDR3. This chain uses TRBV29-1 with TRBJ1-5; TRBD1 might be the D (5 bases). Trimming removed 4 bases at V and 7 bases at J, with 23 bases between. Germline assignment: CDR1 SQVTM and CDR2 ANQGSEA. The CDR3 is 16 residues long. DNA of the CDR3: TGCAGCGTTGTTTTGATGGGCGGGGCGGGTGACCAGCCCCAGCATTTT. This gives the protein CSVVLMGGAGDQPQHF.

The chain combines TRBV6-5 with TRBJ2-3; D perhaps matches TRBD1 (5 bases). The CDR3 is 15 amino acids. Trimming removed 3 bases from V and 2 bases from J, with 12 bases in between. The germline V gene has CDR1 MNHEY and CDR2 SVGAGI. The CDR3 region is CASSYRGSATDTQYF. The CDR3, as DNA: TGTGCCAGCAGTTATAGGGGCTCGGCCACAGATACGCAGTATTTT.